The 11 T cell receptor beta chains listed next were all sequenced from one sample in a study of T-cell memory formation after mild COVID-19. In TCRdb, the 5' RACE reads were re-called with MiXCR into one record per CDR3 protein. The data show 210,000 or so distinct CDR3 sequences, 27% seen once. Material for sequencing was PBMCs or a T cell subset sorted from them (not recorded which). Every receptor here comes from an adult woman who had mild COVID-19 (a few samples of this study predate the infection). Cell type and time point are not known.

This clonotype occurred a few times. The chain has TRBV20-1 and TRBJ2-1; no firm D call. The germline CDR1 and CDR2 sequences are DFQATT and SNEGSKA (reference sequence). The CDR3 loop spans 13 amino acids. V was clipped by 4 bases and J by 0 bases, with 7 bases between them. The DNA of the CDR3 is TGCAGTGCTAACGACGGCTCCTACAATGAGCAGTTCTTC. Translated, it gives CSANDGSYNEQFF.

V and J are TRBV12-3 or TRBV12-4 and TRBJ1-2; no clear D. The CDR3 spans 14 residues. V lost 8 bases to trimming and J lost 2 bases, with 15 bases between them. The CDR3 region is CASSQPAANYGYTF. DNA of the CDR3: TGTGCCAGCTCCCAACCCGCAGCAAACTATGGCTACACCTTC.

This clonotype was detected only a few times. CDR3 region: CASSLDLGSQPQHF. The DNA for the CDR3 is TGCGCCAGCAGCTTGGATCTCGGGAGTCAGCCCCAGCATTTT. The chain carries TRBV5-1 and TRBJ1-5; D unclear. Germline V gene sequence: CDR1 SGHRS, CDR2 YFSETQ. The CDR3 spans 14 residues. V was pared by 0 bases and J by 6 bases, with 10 bases between.

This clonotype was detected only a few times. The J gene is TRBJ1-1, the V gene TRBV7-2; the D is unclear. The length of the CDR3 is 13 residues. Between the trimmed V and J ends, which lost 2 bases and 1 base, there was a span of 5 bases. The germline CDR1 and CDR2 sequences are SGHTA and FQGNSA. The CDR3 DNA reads TGTGCCAGCAGCTTAACTCAGAACACTGAAGCTTTCTTT. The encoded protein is CASSLTQNTEAFF.

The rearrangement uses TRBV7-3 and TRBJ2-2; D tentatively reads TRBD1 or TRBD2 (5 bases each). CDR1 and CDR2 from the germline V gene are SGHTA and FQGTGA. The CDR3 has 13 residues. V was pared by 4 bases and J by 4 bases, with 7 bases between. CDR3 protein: CASSSGLTGELFF. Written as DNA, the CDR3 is TGTGCCAGCAGCTCGGGGCTCACCGGGGAGCTGTTTTTT.

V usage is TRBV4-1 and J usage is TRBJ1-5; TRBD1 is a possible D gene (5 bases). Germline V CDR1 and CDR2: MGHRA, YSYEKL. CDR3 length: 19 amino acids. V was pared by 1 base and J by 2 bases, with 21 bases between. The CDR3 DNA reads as TGCGCCAGCAGCCAAGGGTTGAGGGGTCGAAATATCGGCAATCAGCCCCAGCATTTT. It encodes CASSQGLRGRNIGNQPQHF.

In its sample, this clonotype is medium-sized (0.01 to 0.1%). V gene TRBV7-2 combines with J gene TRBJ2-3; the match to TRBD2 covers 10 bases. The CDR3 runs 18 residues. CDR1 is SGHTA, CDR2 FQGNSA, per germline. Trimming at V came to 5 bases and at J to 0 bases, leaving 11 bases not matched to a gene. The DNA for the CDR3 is TGTGCCAGCAGCCTGGCGGCTAGCGGGGGACTCAGCACAGATACGCAGTATTTT. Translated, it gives CASSLAASGGLSTDTQYF.

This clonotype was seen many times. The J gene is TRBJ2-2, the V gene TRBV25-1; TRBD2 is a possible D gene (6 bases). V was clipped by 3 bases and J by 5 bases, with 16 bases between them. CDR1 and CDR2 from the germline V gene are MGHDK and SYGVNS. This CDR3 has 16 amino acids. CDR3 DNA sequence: TGTGCCAGCAGTGAGATCGCGGAGGGGAGAACCGGGGAGCTGTTTTTT. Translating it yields CASSEIAEGRTGELFF.

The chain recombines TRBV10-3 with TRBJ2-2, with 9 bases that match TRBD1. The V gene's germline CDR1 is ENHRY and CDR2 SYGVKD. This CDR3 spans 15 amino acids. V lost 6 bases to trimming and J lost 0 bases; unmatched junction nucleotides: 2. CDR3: CAIRRQGANTGELFF. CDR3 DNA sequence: TGTGCCATCAGGCGACAGGGGGCGAACACCGGGGAGCTGTTTTTT.

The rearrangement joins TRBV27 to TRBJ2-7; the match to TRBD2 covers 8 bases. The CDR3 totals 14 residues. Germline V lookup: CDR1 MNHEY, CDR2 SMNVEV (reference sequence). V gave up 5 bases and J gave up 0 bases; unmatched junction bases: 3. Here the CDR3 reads CASSPSGSSYEQYF. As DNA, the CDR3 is TGTGCCAGCAGTCCTAGCGGGTCCTCCTACGAGCAGTACTTC.

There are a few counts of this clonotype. CDR3 coding DNA: TGCGCCAGCAGCGGAGGGACTAGCGACAATGAGCAGTTCTTC. It specifies CASSGGTSDNEQFF. The chain has TRBV5-1 and TRBJ2-1; the match to TRBD2 covers 10 bases. CDR1 and CDR2 from the germline V gene are SGHRS and YFSETQ. The CDR3 totals 14 residues. V was pared by 4 bases and J by 5 bases, with 3 bases of the junction left unmatched.